This TCR beta chain was identified in a study of cytomegalovirus exposure and HLA in healthy donors. The study's findings and limits: The authors later found TCR association rates varying by HLA locus, with DRB1 most and HLA-C fewest. Several of the most significant clusters appeared linked to common viral pathogens, based on a later analysis.

The study ran its PCR with 60 Vbeta and 13 Jbeta primers. Sequencing was performed with immunoSEQ multiplex PCR; in TCRdb, only in-frame clones are kept and a portion is missing. The repertoire includes approximately 64,000 clones, under 80% of them detected once, and approximately 4.7% sits in the top ten. Trimming removed 10 bases from V and 3 bases from J; junction bases left unmatched: 6. The CDR3 runs to 12 residues. Germline V gene sequence: CDR1 ENHRY, CDR2 SYGVKD. A note on this clone: Its antigen remains unidentified.

This sequence originates from a male donor in good health and CMV-seropositive. V and J are TRBV10-3 and TRBJ2-7; 7 positions match TRBD2. The sequencing input was PBMCs. In DNA, the CDR3 is TGTGCCACCGCCGGGACTATCTACGAGCAGTACTTC. It is translated as CATAGTIYEQYF.